One T cell receptor beta chain is described in this entry. Its antigen remains unidentified. Losses at the gene ends were 3 bases for V and 4 bases for J; bases not matched to a gene: 8. The CDR3 runs to 15 residues. Germline values: CDR1 SGHVS, CDR2 FNYEAQ. Extracted from the samples, RNA was reverse transcribed into cDNA to serve as the sequencing template. The method was immunoSEQ multiplex PCR; TCRdb's version includes in-frame clones alone and lacks a portion of them. The table shows 98,000 or so clones, with 55% to 70% occurring only once. This sample stems from a study of CD8+ T cells in alopecia areata. Study conclusions and caveats: Clonality was higher in lesional than normal scalp, especially in alopecia totalis/universalis.

Input material: NKG2D-low CD8+ T cells sorted from blood. This receptor was obtained from a human donor with alopecia areata. This rearrangement joins TRBV7-6 to TRBJ2-7; 8 bases are shared with TRBD2. CDR3 region: CASSFGTRGQYEQYF. The CDR3, as DNA: TGTGCCAGCAGCTTCGGGACTAGAGGGCAATACGAGCAGTACTTC.